The 26 T cell receptor beta chains presented below share a single source sample, sequenced in a study of cytomegalovirus exposure and HLA in healthy donors. Use of 60 Vbeta and 13 Jbeta primers characterized the PCR. Libraries were prepared by immunoSEQ multiplex PCR; TCRdb keeps only in-frame clonotypes and omits some of them. Recorded for this sample: 150,000 or so clones. The specimen was PBMCs. All receptors derive from a woman aged 50 to 60 in good health and CMV-seronegative.

The rearrangement joins TRBV9 to TRBJ2-5; tentative D call: TRBD1 (5 bases). V lost 1 base, J lost 5 bases, and 9 bases lay in between. Germline values: CDR1 SGDLS, CDR2 YYNGEE. CDR3 size: 13 residues. The CDR3 loop is CASSVTPGETQYF. DNA for the CDR3: TGTGCCAGCAGCGTAACTCCAGGGGAGACCCAGTACTTC.

The J gene is TRBJ2-2, the V gene TRBV9; 7 bases agree with TRBD2. Germline values: CDR1 SGDLS, CDR2 YYNGEE. V was clipped by 7 bases and J by 5 bases; unmatched bases: 8. This CDR3 is built from 14 residues. The CDR3 here is CASSAGVGTGELFF. CDR3 coding DNA: TGTGCCAGCTCGGCGGGAGTGGGGACCGGGGAGCTGTTTTTT.

This chain uses TRBV2 with TRBJ2-7; a weak D match, TRBD1 (5 bases). Trimming took off 6 bases at V and 4 bases at J, with 10 bases between the two ends. The CDR3 has 12 residues. CDR1 is SNHLY, CDR2 FYNNEI, per germline. The CDR3 region is CASRVTDYEQYF. CDR3 nucleotide sequence: TGTGCCAGCAGAGTGACAGATTACGAGCAGTACTTC.

The V and J genes are TRBV5-6 and TRBJ2-2; D is perhaps TRBD2 (6 bases). The CDR3 runs 15 residues. V was cut by 0 bases and J by 4 bases, with 10 bases left in between. The germline CDR1 and CDR2 sequences are SGHDT and YYEEEE. The CDR3 loop is CASSLGQGGTGELFF. The CDR3 region has the DNA TGTGCCAGCAGCTTGGGCCAGGGAGGCACCGGGGAGCTGTTTTTT.

The genes are TRBV20-1 and TRBJ2-7; no definite D call. V was cut by 2 bases and J by 2 bases, with 4 bases left in between. The CDR3 runs to 11 residues. Germline-derived CDR1 and CDR2 are DFQATT and SNEGSKA (reference sequence). The CDR3 nucleotides are TGCAGTGCTAGACGTGCCTACGAGCAGTACTTC. It translates to CSARRAYEQYF.

The chain recombines TRBV14 with TRBJ2-1; no clear D gene. V dropped 0 bases and J dropped 0 bases, with 6 bases sitting between them. Germline V gives CDR1 SGHDN, CDR2 FVKESK. This CDR3 is 15 amino acids long. The CDR3: CASSQDVSSYNEQFF. The CDR3 DNA reads TGTGCCAGCAGCCAAGATGTGAGCTCCTACAATGAGCAGTTCTTC.

Details on this clone: At one boundary the junction diverges from the germline segment, which might be a read error. The chain combines TRBV7-6 with TRBJ1-1, with D perhaps matching TRBD1 (5 bases). The CDR3 sequence is 15 residues long. Germline-derived CDR1 and CDR2 are SGHVS and FNYEAQ. CDR3 sequence: CASSPNGGVNAEAFF. Here the CDR3 DNA reads TGTGCCAGCAGCCCTAACGGGGGAGTGAACGCTGAAGCTTTCTTT.

V usage is TRBV7-9 and J usage is TRBJ1-5; 7 positions match TRBD1. With V trimmed by 8 bases and J by 5 bases, 3 bases remained unmatched. The length of the CDR3 is 12 residues. The V gene's germline CDR1 is SEHNR and CDR2 FQNEAQ (reference sequence). The CDR3 loop reads CASGTVDQPQHF. CDR3 bases: TGTGCCAGCGGGACAGTCGATCAGCCCCAGCATTTT.

Points on this clone: Different DNA sequences within this sample yield the same CDR3. This chain links TRBV7-3 with TRBJ1-1; no definite D call. CDR1 is SGHTA, CDR2 FQGTGA, per germline. Trimming took off 0 bases at V and 7 bases at J, with 9 bases between the two ends. The CDR3 runs to 13 residues. In DNA form, the CDR3 reads TGTGCCAGCAGCTTAACATCGGGGAGTGAAGCTTTCTTT. Protein product: CASSLTSGSEAFF.

The V and J genes are TRBV7-3 and TRBJ2-3; 7 nucleotides line up with TRBD2. CDR3 length: 16 residues. From germline, CDR1 is SGHTA and CDR2 FQGTGA. V shed 2 bases, J shed 3 bases, and the junction held 8 bases outside the gene matches. The CDR3 nucleotides are TGTGCCAGCAGCTTAGAAGTGGGGGGGGGTACAGATACGCAGTATTTT. It codes for CASSLEVGGGTDTQYF.

V gene TRBV4-1 combines with J gene TRBJ1-2; weak D call: TRBD1 (6 bases). Trimming shortened V by 2 bases and J by 3 bases, and 16 bases separated the two germline ends. The length of the CDR3 is 16 residues. Germline V gene sequence: CDR1 MGHRA, CDR2 YSYEKL. The CDR3 DNA is TGCGCCAGCAGCCAACGGGGGGCGGGGTCGGACTATGGCTACACCTTC. This encodes CASSQRGAGSDYGYTF.

V and J are TRBV19 and TRBJ1-4; D not resolved. V lost 5 bases, J lost 0 bases, and 16 bases lay in between. The CDR3 sequence is 17 residues long. Per germline, CDR1 LNHDA and CDR2 SQIVND (reference sequence). The chain's CDR3 is CASSVTLRRATNEKLFF. In nucleotides, the CDR3 is TGTGCCAGTAGTGTTACTTTACGGCGGGCAACTAATGAAAAACTGTTTTTT.

The chain links TRBV5-1 to TRBJ2-1; TRBD2 aligns across 14 bases. V was pared by 5 bases and J by 10 bases, with 11 bases of the junction left unmatched. The germline gives CDR1 SGHRS, CDR2 YFSETQ. CDR3 length equals 16 residues. The CDR3 region has the DNA TGCGCCAGCAGGCCCCCGGGACTAGCGGGAGAGGGCGAGCAGTTCTTC. It codes for CASRPPGLAGEGEQFF.

The V and J genes are TRBV6-6 and TRBJ2-2; tentative D call: TRBD2 (6 bases). The CDR3 spans 15 residues. V gave up 7 bases and J gave up 6 bases, with 18 bases separating them. CDR1 MNHNY and CDR2 SVGAGI come from the germline V gene (reference sequence). The CDR3 loop is CASIQNSGPPGELFF. The CDR3 coding sequence is TGTGCCAGCATTCAAAATAGCGGACCACCCGGGGAGCTGTTTTTT.

The chain joins TRBV7-9 to TRBJ1-2; TRBD1 matches 7 bases. The trim removed 7 bases at V and 5 bases at J, leaving 7 bases unmatched. The CDR3 extends over 13 amino acids. From germline, CDR1 is SEHNR and CDR2 FQNEAQ (reference sequence). The CDR3 DNA sequence: TGTGCCAGCACCCCGACAGGGAGATATGGCTACACCTTC. Protein sequence: CASTPTGRYGYTF.

The chain has TRBV7-9 and TRBJ1-5, with D possibly matching TRBD1 (6 bases). Germline-derived CDR1 and CDR2 are SEHNR and FQNEAQ (reference sequence). The CDR3 has 14 amino acids. Trimming shortened V by 3 bases and J by 4 bases, and 10 bases separated the two germline ends. The DNA of the CDR3 is TGTGCCAGCAGCTTGGACAGCGGTAATCAGCCCCAGCATTTT. The encoded protein is CASSLDSGNQPQHF.

The chain links TRBV9 to TRBJ2-6; 10 bases line up with TRBD1. Per germline, CDR1 SGDLS and CDR2 YYNGEE. The CDR3 consists of 20 residues. Trimming at V came to 3 bases and at J to 0 bases, leaving 12 bases not matched to a gene. CDR3 in amino acids: CASSAGRTGGELSGANVLTF. The CDR3 DNA reads TGTGCCAGCAGCGCAGGCAGGACAGGGGGTGAACTCTCTGGGGCCAACGTCCTGACTTTC.

The chain joins TRBV9 to TRBJ2-1; D is perhaps TRBD1 (6 bases). The length of the CDR3 is 12 residues. V lost 3 bases, J lost 7 bases, and 8 bases lay in between. The germline gives CDR1 SGDLS, CDR2 YYNGEE. The DNA of the CDR3 is TGTGCCAGCAGCGGAAGGGGGAATGAGCAGTTCTTC. It specifies CASSGRGNEQFF.

The chain uses TRBV20-1 and TRBJ2-1; 10 bases are shared with TRBD2. Trimming removed 2 bases from V and 12 bases from J; junction bases left unmatched: 1. Germline V CDR1 and CDR2: DFQATT, SNEGSKA (reference sequence). This CDR3 region has 11 residues. CDR3 bases: TGCAGTGCTAGACGACTAGCGGGGCAGTTCTTC. Translation gives CSARRLAGQFF.

The chain recombines TRBV7-2 with TRBJ1-1; no clear D gene. This CDR3 region has 13 residues. Trimming took off 5 bases at V and 4 bases at J, with 11 bases between the two ends. Germline V CDR1 and CDR2: SGHTA, FQGNSA. This chain's CDR3 is CASSPRSGTEAFF. CDR3 nucleotides: TGTGCCAGCAGCCCAAGGTCAGGCACTGAAGCTTTCTTT. The whole variable domain, filled in from reference TRBV7-2 and TRBJ1-1, reads GAGVSQSPSNKVTEKGKDVELRCDPISGHTALYWYRQSLGQGLEFLIYFQGNSAPDKSGLPSDRFSAERTGGSVSTLTIQRTQQEDSAVYLCASSPRSGTEAFFGQGTRLTVV.

J is TRBJ2-1 and V is TRBV7-2; 9 nucleotides align to TRBD2. The V gene's germline CDR1 is SGHTA and CDR2 FQGNSA. J was trimmed by 7 bases and V by 1 base; bases with no gene match: 5. The CDR3 spans 15 residues. The CDR3 protein is CASSLEGLAVNEQFF. The CDR3 DNA reads TGTGCCAGCAGCTTAGAGGGACTAGCTGTAAATGAGCAGTTCTTC.

This chain connects TRBV2 to TRBJ1-5; D gene unclear. The CDR3 is 14 amino acids. Per germline, CDR1 SNHLY and CDR2 FYNNEI. Trimming left V 10 bases short and J 1 base short, with 14 bases between. In nucleotides, the CDR3 is TGTGCCACATCCCTCTCCGGGAGCAATCAGCCCCAGCATTTT. Translating it yields CATSLSGSNQPQHF.

V gene TRBV27 combines with J gene TRBJ2-1; D uncertain. The V and J ends lost 6 bases and 0 bases respectively, with 12 bases between them. Germline V lookup: CDR1 MNHEY, CDR2 SMNVEV (reference sequence). CDR3 length: 15 residues. The CDR3 coding sequence is TGTGCCAGCAGCCGACTCGCGGACTCCTACAATGAGCAGTTCTTC. This encodes CASSRLADSYNEQFF.

The chain has TRBV19 and TRBJ1-1; tentative D call: TRBD1 (5 bases). The CDR3 covers 15 residues. The germline V gene encodes CDR1 LNHDA and CDR2 SQIVND (reference sequence). The ends were cut back, 1 base at V and 1 base at J, with 10 bases in the middle. The DNA for the CDR3 is TGTGCCAGTAGTATAGCAACCGGGGGGAACACTGAAGCTTTCTTT. It yields the protein CASSIATGGNTEAFF. Together with reference TRBV19 and TRBJ1-1, the CDR3 gives the full variable domain: DGGITQSPKYLFRKEGQNVTLSCEQNLNHDAMYWYRQDPGQGLRLIYYSQIVNDFQKGDIAEGYSVSREKKESFPLTVTSAQKNPTAFYLCASSIATGGNTEAFFGQGTRLTVV.

The rearrangement uses TRBV7-3 and TRBJ2-2; 10 bases align to TRBD2. J gave up 0 bases and V 5 bases, and 3 bases lay outside the gene matches. This CDR3 has 16 residues. Germline lookup yields CDR1 SGHTA and CDR2 FQGTGA. The CDR3, as DNA: TGTGCCAGCAGCCCTAGCGGGAGAGCGAACACCGGGGAGCTGTTTTTT. Translating gives CASSPSGRANTGELFF.

This chain uses TRBV28 with TRBJ1-5, with D tentatively TRBD1 (6 bases). Germline CDR1 is MDHEN and CDR2 is SYDVKM. This CDR3 has 11 residues. V lost 8 bases, J lost 4 bases, and 6 bases lay in between. CDR3 loop: CASQGNQPQHF. Written as DNA, the CDR3 is TGTGCCAGCCAGGGGAATCAGCCCCAGCATTTT.